Below, 30 T cell receptor beta chains from the same sample are listed, as sequenced in a study of CD4+ T cells in melanoma. Sequencing was performed with immunoSEQ multiplex PCR; in TCRdb, only in-frame clones are kept and a portion is missing. The data hold around 130,000 clones, with 85% to 95% observed a single time. The source is a human donor with melanoma.

This clone appeared once. The chain links TRBV6-5 to TRBJ1-1, with 8 bases that match TRBD1. V shed 1 base, J shed 4 bases, and the junction held 2 bases outside the gene matches. The CDR3 is made up of 14 amino acids. Germline V gene lookup returns CDR1 MNHEY and CDR2 SVGAGI. The CDR3 sequence: CASSYYRGTTEAFF. Written as DNA, the CDR3 is TGTGCCAGCAGTTACTACAGGGGGACCACTGAAGCTTTCTTT.

The chain is built from TRBV7-6 and TRBJ1-4, with D maybe TRBD1 (5 bases). CDR1 is SGHVS and CDR2 is FNYEAQ in the germline V gene. The CDR3 runs 16 residues. Trimming left V 2 bases short and J 4 bases short, with 14 bases between. The chain's CDR3 is CASSLRSRGYNEKLFF. CDR3 in DNA: TGTGCCAGCAGCTTAAGGTCACGGGGGTATAATGAAAAACTGTTTTTT. Using reference TRBV7-6 and TRBJ1-4 for the parts outside the CDR3, the full variable domain is GAGVSQSPRYKVTKRGQDVALRCDPISGHVSLYWYRQALGQGPEFLTYFNYEAQQDKSGLPNDRFSAERPEGSISTLTIQRTEQRDSAMYRCASSLRSRGYNEKLFFGSGTQLSVL.

V gene TRBV5-6 combines with J gene TRBJ1-2; 8 nucleotides align to TRBD1. The CDR3 is 16 residues long. The V and J ends lost 1 base and 6 bases, in that order; junction bases with no gene match: 11. The germline V gene has CDR1 SGHDT and CDR2 YYEEEE. This CDR3 reads CASSLRVTGVIDGYTF. CDR3 bases: TGTGCCAGCAGCTTGCGTGTGACAGGGGTAATTGATGGCTACACCTTC.

This clone came up a few times. The CDR3 here is CASSLNRGRGETQYF. CDR3 nucleotide sequence: TGTGCCAGCAGCTTAAACAGGGGTCGCGGGGAGACCCAGTACTTC. The gene calls are TRBV5-4 and TRBJ2-5; TRBD1 agrees at 7 bases. This CDR3 comprises 15 residues. Losses at the gene ends were 2 bases for V and 5 bases for J; bases not matched to a gene: 9. Germline V CDR1 and CDR2: SGHNT, YYREEE (reference sequence).

The chain has TRBV4-2 and TRBJ1-4; TRBD1 agrees at 8 bases. The V and J ends lost 0 bases and 6 bases, in that order; junction bases with no gene match: 0. CDR1 is LGHNA, CDR2 YNFKEQ, per germline. The CDR3 is 14 residues long. The CDR3 region is CASSQEQGDEKLFF. The CDR3 region has the DNA TGTGCCAGCAGCCAAGAACAGGGGGATGAAAAACTGTTTTTT.

Comment on this clone: Its ends do not fully match the called genes, so a read error is possible. The rearrangement uses TRBV5-8 and TRBJ1-1; unclear D gene. Germline V lookup: CDR1 SGHTS, CDR2 YDEGEE. The CDR3 loop spans 15 amino acids. The CDR3 sequence is CASSLGITVNAEAFF. CDR3 in DNA: TGTGCCAGCAGCTTGGGTATTACAGTGAACGCTGAAGCTTTCTTT.

The chain joins TRBV2 to TRBJ2-2; 9 nucleotides align to TRBD1. CDR1 is SNHLY, CDR2 FYNNEI, per germline. Trimming at V came to 7 bases and at J to 7 bases, leaving 7 bases not matched to a gene. The CDR3 length is 14 residues. The CDR3 DNA reads as TGTGCCAGCACCGGGACAGGGTTAATCGGGGAGCTGTTTTTT. Its translation: CASTGTGLIGELFF.

V is TRBV7-9 and J is TRBJ2-6; D is unresolved. The CDR3 is made up of 15 amino acids. V shed 3 bases and J shed 0 bases, with 6 bases lying between them. The germline gives CDR1 SEHNR, CDR2 FQNEAQ (reference sequence). The CDR3 protein is CASSFSGSGANVLTF. The DNA for the CDR3 is TGTGCCAGCAGCTTTTCGGGCTCTGGGGCCAACGTCCTGACTTTC.

The rearrangement links TRBV5-5 to TRBJ1-2, with 9 bases aligning to TRBD1. This CDR3 region has 16 residues. The ends lost 3 bases at V and 6 bases at J; junction bases unmatched: 12. Germline V gives CDR1 SGHKS, CDR2 YYEKEE (reference sequence). CDR3 in amino acids: CASSSTRDRAVNGYTF. The DNA for the CDR3 is TGTGCCAGCAGCTCTACCCGGGACAGGGCCGTTAATGGCTACACCTTC.

Turning to this clone: The same CDR3 arises from other DNA sequences in this sample as well. The chain joins TRBV29-1 to TRBJ1-4; D ambiguous. The germline V gene has CDR1 SQVTM and CDR2 ANQGSEA. The CDR3 length is 14 residues. The V and J ends lost 4 bases and 6 bases respectively, with 15 bases between them. CDR3 residues: CSVGGGGTDEKLFF. CDR3 bases: TGCAGCGTTGGTGGCGGAGGTACGGATGAAAAACTGTTTTTT.

The chain has TRBV18 and TRBJ2-3; 11 bases map to TRBD2. V shed 3 bases and J 3 bases; nucleotides not matched to a gene: 5. The CDR3 runs to 16 residues. Germline V gene data show CDR1 as KGHSH and CDR2 as LQKENI. The CDR3 nucleotides are TGTGCCAGCTCACCCCGGAGACTAGCGGGGACAGATACGCAGTATTTT. This translates into CASSPRRLAGTDTQYF.

The chain uses TRBV29-1 and TRBJ2-1; no clear D gene. The CDR3 runs 12 residues. Per germline, CDR1 SQVTM and CDR2 ANQGSEA. The V end lost 7 bases, the J end lost 8 bases, and 15 bases lay between the germline ends. CDR3 DNA sequence: TGCAGCGCCAACCAGCCAGGAGATGAGCAGTTCTTC. Translation: CSANQPGDEQFF.

V gene TRBV5-4 combines with J gene TRBJ2-3, with D possibly TRBD2 on 7 matching bases. The CDR3 has 16 residues. Trimming left V 2 bases short and J 0 bases short, with 13 bases between. Looked up from germline, CDR1 is SGHNT and CDR2 is YYREEE (reference sequence). The CDR3 DNA follows: TGTGCCAGCAGCTTAGGGGGGGGGTATAGCACAGATACGCAGTATTTT. Residues: CASSLGGGYSTDTQYF.

The CDR3, as DNA: TGTGCCAGCAGTTACCGGGGTGGACCACGGGAGCAGTACTTC. Its protein product is CASSYRGGPREQYF. The rearrangement joins TRBV6-5 to TRBJ2-7; possible D gene TRBD2, 5 bases. Germline V gives CDR1 MNHEY, CDR2 SVGAGI. The CDR3 loop spans 14 amino acids. With 2 bases removed from V and 7 bases from J, the gap between germline ends came to 15 bases.

The genes are TRBV5-1 and TRBJ2-7; D is possibly TRBD1 (6 bases). The CDR3 is made up of 16 amino acids. Trimming removed 4 bases from V and 4 bases from J, with 21 bases in between. The germline V gene encodes CDR1 SGHRS and CDR2 YFSETQ. The CDR3 DNA is TGCGCCAGCAGCCTCGGCTTAGGGGGACACCTGTACGAGCAGTACTTC. This sequence encodes CASSLGLGGHLYEQYF.

The genes are TRBV2 and TRBJ2-5; 8 positions match TRBD1. The germline V gene has CDR1 SNHLY and CDR2 FYNNEI. V shed 4 bases and J 2 bases; nucleotides not matched to a gene: 3. This CDR3 has 14 residues. The CDR3 loop is CASSAQGGQETQYF. The DNA of the CDR3 is TGTGCCAGCAGTGCACAGGGGGGACAAGAGACCCAGTACTTC.

A single count supports this clone. The gene calls are TRBV5-1 and TRBJ2-1, with 9 bases lining up with TRBD1. Germline values: CDR1 SGHRS, CDR2 YFSETQ. The CDR3 runs to 15 residues. With 4 bases clipped from V and 7 bases from J, the junction kept 9 bases outside the gene matches. CDR3 nucleotide sequence: TGCGCCAGCAGCCTACAGGGGGCGTTTGGAAATGAGCAGTTCTTC. Amino acid sequence: CASSLQGAFGNEQFF.

The chain recombines TRBV6-4 with TRBJ2-3; maybe TRBD2 (7 bases). The V end was cut by 4 bases, the J end by 1 base, with 21 bases between. The CDR3 extends over 18 amino acids. The germline V gene has CDR1 MRHNA and CDR2 SNTAGT. CDR3 bases: TGTGCCAGCAGTGTAGGAGGGGGGGCCGCGTCAGGCACAGATACGCAGTATTTT. Translated, it gives CASSVGGGAASGTDTQYF.

V is TRBV18 and J is TRBJ1-3; D unclear. This CDR3 has 15 amino acids. CDR1 is KGHSH and CDR2 is LQKENI in the germline V gene. V shed 2 bases and J shed 0 bases, with 8 bases lying between them. CDR3 bases: TGTGCCAGCTCACCAGGGCAACTCTCTGGAAACACCATATATTTT. This encodes CASSPGQLSGNTIYF.

The chain couples TRBV19 to TRBJ1-1; possibly TRBD1 for D (5 bases). Germline CDR1 LNHDA, CDR2 SQIVND (reference sequence). V was pared by 4 bases and J by 3 bases, with 21 bases between. This CDR3 region has 17 residues. The CDR3 is CASSTISRGNGYTEAFF. The CDR3 nucleotides are TGTGCCAGTAGTACCATCTCAAGGGGCAACGGGTACACTGAAGCTTTCTTT.

This clone was detected only a few times. This sequence joins TRBV30 and TRBJ1-2, with D possibly TRBD1 on 6 matching bases. V was pared by 1 base and J by 9 bases, with 18 bases between. CDR3 length: 14 amino acids. Germline values: CDR1 GTSNPN, CDR2 SVGIG (reference sequence). The CDR3 DNA sequence: TGTGCCTGGAGTGCCCTTCGGACGGGGGGGCGCTACACCTTC. Residues: CAWSALRTGGRYTF.

V and J are TRBV6-5 and TRBJ2-7, with 9 bases matching TRBD1. The CDR3 length is 13 residues. CDR1 is MNHEY, CDR2 SVGAGI, per germline. The V gene end was trimmed by 8 bases and the J gene end by 4 bases; junction bases not matched to a gene: 6. The CDR3 DNA is TGTGCCAGCGGGGACAGGGTAGAGTACGAGCAGTACTTC. Its translation: CASGDRVEYEQYF.

V usage is TRBV2 and J usage is TRBJ2-2; D gene unclear. The CDR3 is made up of 14 amino acids. Germline-derived CDR1 and CDR2 are SNHLY and FYNNEI. V was cut by 0 bases and J by 6 bases, with 8 bases left in between. The DNA for the CDR3 is TGTGCCAGCAGTGAAGCGCGACGCCCCGGGGAGCTGTTTTTT. This codes for CASSEARRPGELFF.

The rearrangement uses TRBV19 and TRBJ1-1; the D is unclear. Per germline, CDR1 LNHDA and CDR2 SQIVND (reference sequence). V lost 6 bases and J 2 bases, leaving 10 bases between the germline ends. CDR3 length equals 13 residues. The CDR3 DNA is TGTGCCAGTAGCTGGAGCTCAAACACTGAAGCTTTCTTT. Protein sequence: CASSWSSNTEAFF.

The chain uses TRBV19 and TRBJ1-5; tentatively, D is TRBD1 (6 bases). Deletions cut 0 bases from V and 12 bases from J, with 9 bases between. This CDR3 has 12 amino acids. From germline, CDR1 is LNHDA and CDR2 SQIVND (reference sequence). The CDR3, as DNA: TGTGCCAGTAGTATAGAAGGGGGGGTCCAGCATTTT. This codes for CASSIEGGVQHF.

The rearrangement uses TRBV5-1 and TRBJ2-6; maybe TRBD1 (7 bases). Germline-derived CDR1 and CDR2 are SGHRS and YFSETQ. V shed 5 bases and J shed 1 base, with 19 bases lying between them. CDR3 length: 18 residues. The CDR3 here is CASRLQGGAASGANVLTF. The CDR3 nucleotides are TGCGCCAGCAGGCTCCAGGGGGGCGCGGCGTCTGGGGCCAACGTCCTGACTTTC.

This chain connects TRBV6-6 to TRBJ2-2, with 7 bases fitting TRBD1. This CDR3 region has 15 residues. The V segment lost 6 bases and the J segment 4 bases; nucleotides outside the gene matches: 8. Germline assignment: CDR1 MNHNY and CDR2 SVGAGI (reference sequence). The DNA of the CDR3 is TGTGCCAGCAGCTCCGTCGGACAGGCCACCGGGGAGCTGTTTTTT. Residues: CASSSVGQATGELFF.

This clone was detected only once. The chain combines TRBV10-2 with TRBJ1-2; D is uncertain. The CDR3 sequence is 13 residues long. Germline V gives CDR1 WSHSY, CDR2 SAAADI. V was pared by 5 bases and J by 4 bases, with 11 bases between. DNA for the CDR3: TGCGCCAGCAGTTCGGGCAGTGGCTATGGCTACACCTTC. Translated, it gives CASSSGSGYGYTF.

V is TRBV7-2 and J is TRBJ1-4; 8 bases agree with TRBD1. The V segment lost 1 base and the J segment 2 bases; nucleotides outside the gene matches: 9. The CDR3 consists of 18 residues. Germline assignment: CDR1 SGHTA and CDR2 FQGNSA. CDR3 nucleotide sequence: TGTGCCAGCAGCTTAGGGTGGCGTCAGGGGGCTACTAATGAAAAACTGTTTTTT. It encodes CASSLGWRQGATNEKLFF.

This clone appeared a few times. The chain recombines TRBV7-9 with TRBJ1-1, with D uncertain. The CDR3 runs 15 residues. V lost 1 base and J lost 1, with 10 bases in between. Germline V gene data show CDR1 as SEHNR and CDR2 as FQNEAQ (reference sequence). The CDR3 nucleotides are TGTGCCAGCAGCTTAGGACTAGGGAGGAACACTGAAGCTTTCTTT. It is translated as CASSLGLGRNTEAFF.